This T cell receptor (beta chain) was identified in a study of read filtering for tumor transcriptome and immune sequencing. This clonotype came up many times. The CDR3 runs 11 residues. Trimming removed 4 bases at V and 8 bases at J, with 8 bases between. This library used roughly 370 ng RNA and molecular barcoded adaptors spanning alpha/delta and beta/gamma chains. TCRdb re-derived calls from the reads in MiXCR, one entry per CDR3 protein. The data contain 85,000 to 100,000 distinct CDR3 sequences, about 22% of them seen just once; the ten biggest clones take up about an eighth. The source is a donor aged 40 or older with multiple myeloma. Sequencing was performed on a population of CD138-negative cells sorted from bone marrow. The rearrangement uses TRBV12-3 or TRBV12-4 and TRBJ1-2; D call uncertain. CDR3 region: CASSSLAGYTF. The CDR3 DNA reads as TGTGCCAGCAGTTCATTAGCGGGCTACACCTTC.